The 17 T cell receptor beta chains below come from one sample, sequenced in a study of response to subunit inactivated influenza vaccine. TCRdb passed the RT-PCR reads through MiXCR, listing each CDR3 protein once. This table has hundreds of thousands of distinct CDR3 sequences, under 9% appearing once. The starting material was PBMCs from blood, obtained about 24 months after vaccination. The receptors were gathered from a man aged 50-75 years who received an inactivated influenza vaccine.

The genes are TRBV7-6 and TRBJ2-1; 7 nucleotides agree with TRBD1. CDR3 length: 16 amino acids. Per the germline V gene, CDR1 is SGHVS and CDR2 is FNYEAQ. The trim removed 4 bases at V and 5 bases at J, leaving 11 bases unmatched. This CDR3 reads CASSSNANRGNNEQFF. Written as DNA, the CDR3 is TGTGCCAGCAGCTCGAACGCAAACAGGGGTAACAATGAGCAGTTCTTC.

This clonotype came up a few times. J is TRBJ1-5 and V is TRBV7-6; D uncertain. From germline, CDR1 is SGHVS and CDR2 FNYEAQ. V was cut by 4 bases and J by 4 bases, with 8 bases left in between. This CDR3 comprises 13 residues. As DNA, the CDR3 is TGTGCCAGCAGCTACACAGATAATCAGCCCCAGCATTTT. Its protein product is CASSYTDNQPQHF.

This clonotype has at least ten counts. The rearrangement uses TRBV20-1 and TRBJ2-3; D gene unclear. Between the trimmed V and J ends, which lost 3 bases and 5 bases, there was a span of 15 bases. The CDR3 is 14 amino acids. The germline gives CDR1 DFQATT, CDR2 SNEGSKA (reference sequence). For the CDR3, the DNA is TGCAGTGCTAGTCCAGCGATGTCGGAAGATACGCAGTATTTT. This sequence encodes CSASPAMSEDTQYF.

V usage is TRBV7-9 and J usage is TRBJ2-1; possibly TRBD2 for D (5 bases). This CDR3 has 14 amino acids. The germline CDR1 and CDR2 sequences are SEHNR and FQNEAQ (reference sequence). Trimming left V 5 bases short and J 8 bases short, with 16 bases between. In nucleotides, the CDR3 is TGTGCCAGCAGCCTGCGGGCTCCTAGGGATGAGCAGTTCTTC. Its translation is CASSLRAPRDEQFF.

This clonotype was recorded a few times. The V gene is TRBV7-9, the J gene TRBJ1-2; perhaps TRBD1 as D (5 bases). This CDR3 spans 14 amino acids. V lost 0 bases and J lost 8, with 13 bases in between. Germline assignment: CDR1 SEHNR and CDR2 FQNEAQ (reference sequence). CDR3 DNA: TGTGCCAGCAGCTTAGCAGCCTGGCAGGGAGGCTACACCTTC. This sequence encodes CASSLAAWQGGYTF.

The chain recombines TRBV12-3 or TRBV12-4 with TRBJ1-2; tentatively, D is TRBD1 (6 bases). With 2 bases removed from V and 5 bases from J, the gap between germline ends came to 12 bases. This CDR3 region has 14 residues. The CDR3 sequence is CASSLTGPAYGYTF. DNA of the CDR3: TGTGCCAGCAGTTTAACAGGGCCGGCGTATGGCTACACCTTC.

This clonotype was observed a handful of times. V usage is TRBV4-2 and J usage is TRBJ2-7; 7 nucleotides align to TRBD1. CDR1 and CDR2 from the germline V gene are LGHNA and YNFKEQ. This CDR3 is 16 amino acids long. The V segment lost 4 bases and the J segment 0 bases; nucleotides outside the gene matches: 9. CDR3 residues: CASSPFKGQNSYEQYF. In DNA, the CDR3 is TGTGCCAGCAGCCCCTTTAAGGGACAGAACTCCTACGAGCAGTACTTC.

In its sample, this clonotype was seen many times. This rearrangement joins TRBV14 to TRBJ1-2; the D is unclear. The germline gives CDR1 SGHDN, CDR2 FVKESK. The CDR3 covers 14 residues. V was trimmed by 4 bases and J by 3 bases, leaving 12 bases between them. CDR3 DNA sequence: TGTGCCAGCAGCCGAGGCTTGTGGGACTATGGCTACACCTTC. The encoded protein is CASSRGLWDYGYTF. The full variable domain, completed using reference TRBV14 and TRBJ1-2, is EAGVTQFPSHSVIEKGQTVTLRCDPISGHDNLYWYRRVMGKEIKFLLHFVKESKQDESGMPNNRFLAERTGGTYSTLKVQPAELEDSGVYFCASSRGLWDYGYTFGSGTRLTVV.

For this clonotype: Given a much more abundant clone one base away, this may be a read error. V usage is TRBV11-2 and J usage is TRBJ2-3, with 13 nucleotides matching TRBD2. The germline gives CDR1 SGHAT, CDR2 FQNNGV. The CDR3 covers 16 residues. CDR3 coding DNA: TGTGCCAGCAGCTTTACTAGCGGGAGGGCCTCAGATAGGCAGTATTTT. Protein product: CASSFTSGRASDRQYF.

This clonotype was seen ten or more times. This chain links TRBV9 with TRBJ2-1; D possibly corresponds to TRBD1 (5 bases). Trimming cost V 0 bases and J 6 bases, with 13 bases left between them. The CDR3 sequence is 15 residues long. The germline V gene has CDR1 SGDLS and CDR2 YYNGEE. CDR3 protein: CASSVVQAGLNEQFF. CDR3 DNA sequence: TGTGCCAGCAGCGTAGTACAGGCAGGGCTCAATGAGCAGTTCTTC.

This clonotype appeared many times. V and J are TRBV20-1 and TRBJ2-7, with 7 bases matching TRBD1. This CDR3 region has 15 residues. Losses at the gene ends were 4 bases for V and 5 bases for J; bases not matched to a gene: 14. Germline lookup yields CDR1 DFQATT and CDR2 SNEGSKA (reference sequence). CDR3 region: CSATRDRSNKDEQYF. The CDR3 DNA reads TGCAGTGCTACCCGGGACAGATCAAACAAGGACGAGCAGTACTTC.

Many counts were recorded for this clonotype. The chain carries TRBV20-1 and TRBJ1-1; maybe TRBD1 (5 bases). V lost 7 bases and J 4 bases, leaving 13 bases between the germline ends. The germline CDR1 and CDR2 sequences are DFQATT and SNEGSKA (reference sequence). This CDR3 has 12 amino acids. CDR3 DNA sequence: TGCAGTGTGTCGGAAAGGGGCACTGAAGCTTTCTTT. This encodes CSVSERGTEAFF.

This clonotype was seen ten or more times. The chain employs TRBV6-1 and TRBJ2-2; 9 bases agree with TRBD1. Germline CDR1 is MNHNS and CDR2 is SASEGT. The CDR3 loop spans 16 amino acids. Trimming removed 6 bases from V and 6 bases from J; junction bases left unmatched: 11. The CDR3 nucleotides are TGTGCCAGCAGACCCTGGGGGACAGGGATAGCCGGGGAGCTGTTTTTT. Protein sequence: CASRPWGTGIAGELFF.

The sample holds many counts of this clonotype. The chain combines TRBV6-5 with TRBJ2-7, with a possible D match to TRBD1 (6 bases). Germline lookup yields CDR1 MNHEY and CDR2 SVGAGI. The CDR3 spans 14 residues. V lost 3 bases and J lost 5, with 14 bases in between. CDR3 sequence (DNA): TGTGCCAGCAGTTATACAGGGAAGGTGAACGAGCAGTACTTC. It translates to CASSYTGKVNEQYF.

There are many counts of this clonotype. The CDR3 sequence: CSAREATPSSYNEQFF. The CDR3 DNA is TGCAGTGCTAGAGAGGCTACCCCGAGCTCCTACAATGAGCAGTTCTTC. The V gene is TRBV20-1, the J gene TRBJ2-1; D uncertain. Per the germline V gene, CDR1 is DFQATT and CDR2 is SNEGSKA (reference sequence). V gave up 0 bases and J gave up 0 bases, with 12 bases separating them. CDR3 length: 16 amino acids.

This clonotype has more than one count but fewer than ten. V gene TRBV23-1 combines with J gene TRBJ2-1, with 11 bases identical to TRBD2. TRBV23-1 is an ORF; its function is uncertain. The J segment lost 1 base and the V segment lost 2 bases, leaving 7 bases of the junction unmatched. The CDR3 totals 18 residues. The chain's CDR3 is CASSQPPGLADSYNEQFF. CDR3 nucleotide sequence: TGCGCCAGCAGTCAACCGCCGGGACTAGCGGATTCCTACAATGAGCAGTTCTTC.

This clonotype was found many times. J is TRBJ1-4 and V is TRBV12-3 or TRBV12-4, with D uncertain. This CDR3 region has 15 residues. V was clipped by 8 bases and J by 0 bases, with 13 bases between them. The CDR3 DNA reads as TGTGCCAGCGCGTTCGGTTCTGCAACTAATGAAAAACTGTTTTTT. Translation: CASAFGSATNEKLFF.